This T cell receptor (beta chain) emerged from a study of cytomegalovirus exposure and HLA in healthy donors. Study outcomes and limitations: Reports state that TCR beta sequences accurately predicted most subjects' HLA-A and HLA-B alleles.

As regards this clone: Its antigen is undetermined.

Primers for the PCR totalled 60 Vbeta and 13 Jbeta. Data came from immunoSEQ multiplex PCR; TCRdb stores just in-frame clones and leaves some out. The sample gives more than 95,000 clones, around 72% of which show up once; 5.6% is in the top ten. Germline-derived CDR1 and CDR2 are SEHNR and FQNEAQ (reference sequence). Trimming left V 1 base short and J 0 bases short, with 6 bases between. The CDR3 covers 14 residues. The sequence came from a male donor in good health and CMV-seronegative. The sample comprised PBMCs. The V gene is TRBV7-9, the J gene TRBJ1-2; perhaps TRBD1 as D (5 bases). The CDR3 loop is CASSLGQSNYGYTF. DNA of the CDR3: TGTGCCAGCAGCTTAGGACAGTCTAACTATGGCTACACCTTC.